Listed below are T cell receptor beta chains from one sample, sequenced in a study of vaccination and CD4 T cells after COVID-19. TCRdb itself ran the PCR reads through MiXCR, one entry per CDR3 protein. The sample consists of 10,000 or so distinct CDR3 sequences, around half of them appearing once. Antigen specificity for these receptors is unknown. The material sequenced was CD4+ T cells from blood, cultured in vitro. The receptors were gathered from a human donor who had recovered from COVID-19. Both conserved end residues are part of each CDR3. The D gene is left open where the match is weak. The size field is filled for only some rows; it gives once, few, many or a size class.

j_gene: TRBJ2-7; d_gene: -; abundance: -; v_gene: TRBV4-1; CDR3aa: CASSQDGPYEQYF; CDR3nt: TGCGCCAGCAGCCAAGATGGGCCGTACGAGCAGTACTTC
j_gene: TRBJ2-1; d_gene: -; abundance: -; v_gene: TRBV28; CDR3aa: CASRASRGIYNEQFF; CDR3nt: TGTGCCAGCAGGGCGAGTAGGGGTATCTACAATGAGCAGTTCTTC
j_gene: TRBJ2-7; d_gene: TRBD1; abundance: -; v_gene: TRBV20-1; CDR3aa: CSARDRGQGQYF; CDR3nt: TGCAGTGCTAGAGATCGTGGACAGGGGCAGTACTTC
j_gene: TRBJ1-5; d_gene: -; abundance: -; v_gene: TRBV25-1; CDR3aa: CASSAGSNQPQHF; CDR3nt: TGTGCCAGCAGTGCAGGTAGCAATCAGCCCCAGCATTTT
j_gene: TRBJ1-2; d_gene: TRBD1; abundance: -; v_gene: TRBV20-1; CDR3aa: CSAKHRTGDGYTF; CDR3nt: TGCAGTGCCAAACACCGGACAGGGGATGGCTACACCTTC
j_gene: TRBJ2-5; d_gene: -; abundance: -; v_gene: TRBV19; CDR3aa: CASSIALAQETQYF; CDR3nt: TGTGCCAGTAGTATAGCGCTAGCGCAGGAGACCCAGTACTTC
j_gene: TRBJ2-7; d_gene: -; abundance: -; v_gene: TRBV20-1; CDR3aa: CSARDRDGGFNEQYF; CDR3nt: TGCAGTGCTAGAGATCGGGACGGCGGGTTCAACGAGCAGTACTTC
j_gene: TRBJ2-1; d_gene: -; abundance: -; v_gene: TRBV6-4; CDR3aa: CASSDWRSNEQFF; CDR3nt: TGTGCCAGCAGTGACTGGCGAAGCAATGAGCAGTTCTTC
j_gene: TRBJ2-7; d_gene: -; abundance: -; v_gene: TRBV7-9; CDR3aa: CASRNNDYEQYF; CDR3nt: TGTGCCAGCAGGAACAATGACTACGAGCAGTACTTC
j_gene: TRBJ1-5; d_gene: -; abundance: -; v_gene: TRBV7-2; CDR3aa: CASSLGALGNQPQHF; CDR3nt: TGTGCCAGCAGCCTAGGAGCCTTGGGCAATCAGCCCCAGCATTTT
j_gene: TRBJ2-5; d_gene: TRBD2; abundance: -; v_gene: TRBV9; CDR3aa: CASSPSGRRETQYF; CDR3nt: TGTGCCAGCAGCCCTAGCGGGAGAAGAGAGACCCAGTACTTC
j_gene: TRBJ2-3; d_gene: -; abundance: once; v_gene: TRBV9; CDR3aa: CASSASGFAVNTDTQYF; CDR3nt: TGTGCCAGCAGCGCTAGTGGGTTTGCGGTGAACACAGATACGCAGTATTTT
j_gene: TRBJ2-3; d_gene: -; abundance: -; v_gene: TRBV6-1; CDR3aa: CASRSLGGTVSSASTDTQYF; CDR3nt: TGTGCCAGCAGGTCCCTGGGAGGGACAGTTTCATCTGCTAGCACAGATACGCAGTATTTT
j_gene: TRBJ1-2; d_gene: -; abundance: -; v_gene: TRBV30; CDR3aa: CAWNKRGAGMDGYTF; CDR3nt: TGTGCCTGGAATAAAAGGGGGGCAGGGATGGATGGCTACACCTTC
j_gene: TRBJ2-7; d_gene: -; abundance: -; v_gene: TRBV5-6; CDR3aa: CASSLELGLGEQYF; CDR3nt: TGTGCCAGCAGCTTGGAGTTAGGTCTCGGCGAGCAGTACTTC
j_gene: TRBJ2-5; d_gene: -; abundance: few; v_gene: TRBV24-1; CDR3aa: CATSDSLGRETQYF; CDR3nt: TGTGCCACCAGTGATTCCCTTGGGCGGGAGACCCAGTACTTC
j_gene: TRBJ2-3; d_gene: -; abundance: few; v_gene: TRBV12-3/TRBV12-4; CDR3aa: CASSFLGGDTQYF; CDR3nt: TGTGCCAGCAGTTTTCTGGGTGGGGATACGCAGTATTTT
j_gene: TRBJ2-7; d_gene: TRBD2; abundance: -; v_gene: TRBV20-1; CDR3aa: CSARTSGGSYEQYF; CDR3nt: TGCAGTGCTCGGACTAGCGGGGGCTCCTACGAGCAGTACTTC
j_gene: TRBJ1-1; d_gene: -; abundance: once; v_gene: TRBV28; CDR3aa: CASSLSSGGFGAFF; CDR3nt: TGTGCCAGCAGTTTGTCGTCGGGGGGCTTTGGCGCTTTCTTT
j_gene: TRBJ2-1; d_gene: -; abundance: few; v_gene: TRBV30; CDR3aa: CAWSPRGVLNNEQFF; CDR3nt: TGTGCCTGGAGTCCCCGGGGCGTCCTGAACAATGAGCAGTTCTTC
j_gene: TRBJ1-4; d_gene: -; abundance: -; v_gene: TRBV20-1; CDR3aa: CSAREGAEEKLFF; CDR3nt: TGCAGTGCTAGAGAGGGGGCTGAGGAAAAACTGTTTTTT
j_gene: TRBJ1-5; d_gene: -; abundance: -; v_gene: TRBV19; CDR3aa: CASRMGLTSNQPQHF; CDR3nt: TGTGCCAGTAGGATGGGTCTAACAAGCAATCAGCCCCAGCATTTT
j_gene: TRBJ1-1; d_gene: -; abundance: -; v_gene: TRBV20-1; CDR3aa: CSAPLRGFNTEAFF; CDR3nt: TGCAGTGCCCCCTTACGGGGGTTTAACACTGAAGCTTTCTTT
j_gene: TRBJ1-5; d_gene: TRBD1; abundance: few; v_gene: TRBV6-5; CDR3aa: CASSSRGQGLNQPQHF; CDR3nt: TGTGCCAGCAGTTCGCGGGGACAGGGCTTAAATCAGCCCCAGCATTTT
j_gene: TRBJ2-3; d_gene: -; abundance: few; v_gene: TRBV19; CDR3aa: CASSIARADTQYF; CDR3nt: TGTGCCAGTAGTATCGCCCGAGCAGATACGCAGTATTTT